What follows is one TCR beta chain and its context. Only in-frame clones appear in the TCRdb table, and some are missing; sequencing was by immunoSEQ multiplex PCR. Found here are 2.5 million or so clones, more than 80% of them singletons; the top ten hold 0.14%. This sample is drawn from a study of shared clonotypes between healthy human individuals. Sequenced input: naive CD4+ T cells sorted from blood. Subset described: CD45RA+ positively selected. This sequence was found in a man aged 18 to 35 in good health.

The CDR3 spells CASSGRTSGVTLAKNIQYF. For the CDR3, the DNA is TGTGCCAGCAGTGGACGGACTAGCGGGGTGACCCTCGCCAAAAACATTCAGTACTTC. V gene TRBV2 combines with J gene TRBJ2-4; TRBD2 matches 12 bases. V was clipped by 4 bases and J by 1 base; unmatched bases: 11. Germline loops: CDR1 SNHLY, CDR2 FYNNEI. The CDR3 runs 19 residues.